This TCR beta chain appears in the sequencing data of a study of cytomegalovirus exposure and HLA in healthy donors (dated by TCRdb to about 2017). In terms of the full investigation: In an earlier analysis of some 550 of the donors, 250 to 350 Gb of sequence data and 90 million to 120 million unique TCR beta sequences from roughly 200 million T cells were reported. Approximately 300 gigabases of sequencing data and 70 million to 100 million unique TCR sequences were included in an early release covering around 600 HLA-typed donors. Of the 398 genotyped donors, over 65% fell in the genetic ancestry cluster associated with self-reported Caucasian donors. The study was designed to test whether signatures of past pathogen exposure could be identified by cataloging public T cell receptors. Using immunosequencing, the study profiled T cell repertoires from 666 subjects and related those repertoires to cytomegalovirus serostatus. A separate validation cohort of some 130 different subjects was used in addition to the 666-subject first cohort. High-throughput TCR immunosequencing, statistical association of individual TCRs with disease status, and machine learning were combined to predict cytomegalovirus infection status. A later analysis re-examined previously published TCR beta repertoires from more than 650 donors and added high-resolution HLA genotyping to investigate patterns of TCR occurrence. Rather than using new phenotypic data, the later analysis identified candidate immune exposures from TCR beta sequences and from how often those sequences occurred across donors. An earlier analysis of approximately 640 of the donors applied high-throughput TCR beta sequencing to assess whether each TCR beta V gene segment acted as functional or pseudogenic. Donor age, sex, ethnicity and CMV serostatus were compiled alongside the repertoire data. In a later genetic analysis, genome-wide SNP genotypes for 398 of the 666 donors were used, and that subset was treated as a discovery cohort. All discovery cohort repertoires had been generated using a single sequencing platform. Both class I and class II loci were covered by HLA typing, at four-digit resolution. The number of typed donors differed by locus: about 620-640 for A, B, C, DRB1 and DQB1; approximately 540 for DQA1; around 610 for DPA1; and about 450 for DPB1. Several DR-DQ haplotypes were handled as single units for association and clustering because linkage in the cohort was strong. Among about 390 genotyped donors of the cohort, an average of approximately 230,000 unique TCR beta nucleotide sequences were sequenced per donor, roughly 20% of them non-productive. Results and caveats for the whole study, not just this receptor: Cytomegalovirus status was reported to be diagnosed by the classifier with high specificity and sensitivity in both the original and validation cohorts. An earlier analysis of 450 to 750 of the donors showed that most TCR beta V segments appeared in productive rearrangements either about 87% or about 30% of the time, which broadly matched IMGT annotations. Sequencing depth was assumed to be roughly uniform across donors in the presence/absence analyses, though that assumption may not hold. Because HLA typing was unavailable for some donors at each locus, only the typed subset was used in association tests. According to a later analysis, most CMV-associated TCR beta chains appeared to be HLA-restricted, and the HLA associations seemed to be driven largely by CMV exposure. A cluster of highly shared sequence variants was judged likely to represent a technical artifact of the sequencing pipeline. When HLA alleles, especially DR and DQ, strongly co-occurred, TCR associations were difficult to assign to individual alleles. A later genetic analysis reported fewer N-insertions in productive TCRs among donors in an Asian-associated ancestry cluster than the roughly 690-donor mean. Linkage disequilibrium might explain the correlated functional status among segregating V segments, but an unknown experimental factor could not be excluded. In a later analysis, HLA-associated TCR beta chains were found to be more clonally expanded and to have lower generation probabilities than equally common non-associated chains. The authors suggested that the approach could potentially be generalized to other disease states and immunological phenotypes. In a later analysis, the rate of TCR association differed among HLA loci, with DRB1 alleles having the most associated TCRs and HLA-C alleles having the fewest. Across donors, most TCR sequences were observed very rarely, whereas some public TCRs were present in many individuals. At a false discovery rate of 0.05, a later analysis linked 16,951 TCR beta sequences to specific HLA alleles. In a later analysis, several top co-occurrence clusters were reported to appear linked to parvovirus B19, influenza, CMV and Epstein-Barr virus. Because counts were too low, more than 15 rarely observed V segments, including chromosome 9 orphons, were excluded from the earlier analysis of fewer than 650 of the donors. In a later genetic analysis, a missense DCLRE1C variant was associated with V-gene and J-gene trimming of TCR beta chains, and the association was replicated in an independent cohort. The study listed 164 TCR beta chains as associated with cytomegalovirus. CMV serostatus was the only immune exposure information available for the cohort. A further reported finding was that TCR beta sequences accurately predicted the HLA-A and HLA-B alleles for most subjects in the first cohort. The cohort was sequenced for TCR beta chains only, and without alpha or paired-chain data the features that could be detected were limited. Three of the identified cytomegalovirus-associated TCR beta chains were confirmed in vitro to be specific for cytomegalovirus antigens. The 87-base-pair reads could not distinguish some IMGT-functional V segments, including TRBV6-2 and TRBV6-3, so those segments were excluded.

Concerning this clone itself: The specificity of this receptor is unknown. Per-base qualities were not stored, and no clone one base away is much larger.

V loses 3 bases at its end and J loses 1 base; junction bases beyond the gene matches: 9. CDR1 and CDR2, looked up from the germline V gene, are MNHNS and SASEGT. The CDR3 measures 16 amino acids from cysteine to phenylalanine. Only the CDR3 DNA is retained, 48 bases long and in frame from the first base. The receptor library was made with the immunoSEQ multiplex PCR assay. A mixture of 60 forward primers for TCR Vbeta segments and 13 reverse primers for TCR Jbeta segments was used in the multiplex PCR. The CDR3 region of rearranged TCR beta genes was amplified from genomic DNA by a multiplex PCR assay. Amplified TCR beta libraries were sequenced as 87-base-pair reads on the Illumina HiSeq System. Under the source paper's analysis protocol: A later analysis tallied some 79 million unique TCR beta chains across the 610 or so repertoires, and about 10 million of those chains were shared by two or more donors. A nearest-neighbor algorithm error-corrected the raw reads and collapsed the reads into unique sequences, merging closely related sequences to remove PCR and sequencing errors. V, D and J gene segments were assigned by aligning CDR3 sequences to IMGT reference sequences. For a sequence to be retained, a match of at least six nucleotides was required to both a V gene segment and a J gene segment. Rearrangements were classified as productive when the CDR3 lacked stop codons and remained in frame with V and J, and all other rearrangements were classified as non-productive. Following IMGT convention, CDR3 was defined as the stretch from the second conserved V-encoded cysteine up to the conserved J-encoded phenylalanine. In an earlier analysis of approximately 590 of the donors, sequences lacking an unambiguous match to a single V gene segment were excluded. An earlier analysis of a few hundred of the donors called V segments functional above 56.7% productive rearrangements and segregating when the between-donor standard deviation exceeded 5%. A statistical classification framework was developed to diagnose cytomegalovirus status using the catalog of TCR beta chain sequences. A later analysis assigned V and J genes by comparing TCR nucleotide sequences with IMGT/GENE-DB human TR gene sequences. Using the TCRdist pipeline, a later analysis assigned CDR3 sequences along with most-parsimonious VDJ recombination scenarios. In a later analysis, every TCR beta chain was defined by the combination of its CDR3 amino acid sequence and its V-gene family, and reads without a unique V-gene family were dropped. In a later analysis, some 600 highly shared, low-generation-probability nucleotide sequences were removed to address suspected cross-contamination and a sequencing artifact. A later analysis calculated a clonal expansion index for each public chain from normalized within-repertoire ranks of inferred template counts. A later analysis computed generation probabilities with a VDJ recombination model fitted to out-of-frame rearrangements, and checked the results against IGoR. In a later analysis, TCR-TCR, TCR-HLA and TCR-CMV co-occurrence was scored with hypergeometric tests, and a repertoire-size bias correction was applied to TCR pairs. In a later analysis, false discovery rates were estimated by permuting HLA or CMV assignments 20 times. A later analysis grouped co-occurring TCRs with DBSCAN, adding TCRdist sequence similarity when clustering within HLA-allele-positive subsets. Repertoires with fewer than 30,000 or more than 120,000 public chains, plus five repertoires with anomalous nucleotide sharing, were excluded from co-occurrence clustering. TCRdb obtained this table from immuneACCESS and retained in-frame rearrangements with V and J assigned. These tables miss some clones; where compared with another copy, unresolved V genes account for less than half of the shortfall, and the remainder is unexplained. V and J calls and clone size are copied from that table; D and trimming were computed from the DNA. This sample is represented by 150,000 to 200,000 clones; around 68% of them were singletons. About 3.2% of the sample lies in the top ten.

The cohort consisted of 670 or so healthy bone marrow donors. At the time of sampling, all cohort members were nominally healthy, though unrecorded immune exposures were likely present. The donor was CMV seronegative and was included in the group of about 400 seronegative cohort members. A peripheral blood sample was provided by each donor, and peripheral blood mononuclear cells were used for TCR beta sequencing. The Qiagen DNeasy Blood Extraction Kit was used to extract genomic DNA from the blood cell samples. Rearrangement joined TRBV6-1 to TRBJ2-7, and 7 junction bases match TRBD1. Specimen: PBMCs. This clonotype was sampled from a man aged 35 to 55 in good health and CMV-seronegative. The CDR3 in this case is CASSETMRQGSYEQYF. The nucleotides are TGTGCCAGCAGTGAGACGATGCGACAGGGATCCTACGAGCAGTACTTC.